Listed below are T cell receptor beta chains from one sample, sequenced in a study of blood T cells in healthy people across ages. TCRdb analysed the 5' RACE reads with MiXCR anew, one entry per CDR3 protein. The table lists roughly 800,000 distinct CDR3 sequences, 20% to 25% of them singletons, with more than 3% in the top ten. The sample was also linked to a second study, of T cells of mothers and their children.

Material: blood. These receptors came from a boy younger than 18 in good health. Both conserved end residues are part of each CDR3. A D gene is named only where the DNA matches it firmly. Size is omitted from some rows. Given values are once, few, many or a class for expanded clones.

abundance,v_gene,d_gene,j_gene,CDR3aa,CDR3nt
few,TRBV29-1,-,TRBJ1-1,CSVQYTEAFF,TGCAGCGTTCAGTACACTGAAGCTTTCTTT
-,TRBV20-1,TRBD2,TRBJ2-7,CSARRGGGIRTTSGGLYEQYF,TGCAGTGCTCGGAGGGGGGGCGGTATAAGGACAACTAGCGGGGGACTCTACGAGCAGTACTTC
few,TRBV28,TRBD1,TRBJ2-7,CASSSPGQVAYEQYF,TGTGCCAGCAGTTCACCGGGACAGGTGGCCTACGAGCAGTACTTC
-,TRBV5-4,-,TRBJ1-1,CASSLEARGNTEAFF,TGTGCCAGCAGCTTGGAGGCCAGGGGTAACACTGAAGCTTTCTTT
-,TRBV10-3,-,TRBJ1-5,CAIGAQGGQPQHF,TGTGCCATCGGGGCACAGGGCGGTCAGCCCCAGCATTTT
few,TRBV7-9,-,TRBJ2-2,CASSLSWTGELFF,TGTGCCAGCAGCTTATCTTGGACCGGGGAGCTGTTTTTT
few,TRBV7-2,-,TRBJ2-7,CASRRSGGIEQYF,TGTGCCAGCAGGAGAAGTGGGGGGATCGAGCAGTACTTC
-,TRBV4-3,TRBD1,TRBJ2-7,CASSQDEGGTGNYEQYF,TGCGCCAGCAGCCAAGATGAGGGCGGGACAGGGAACTACGAGCAGTACTTC
-,TRBV28,-,TRBJ1-2,CASSLGAWEVYGYTF,TGTGCCAGCAGTTTAGGGGCCTGGGAAGTCTATGGCTACACCTTC
-,TRBV5-6,-,TRBJ1-6,CASSLGLRDSPLHF,TGTGCCAGCAGCTTGGGCCTCAGGGATTCACCCCTCCACTTT
few,TRBV12-5,-,TRBJ1-5,CASGLVRKSRVNQPQHF,TGTGCTAGTGGTTTGGTACGAAAAAGCAGGGTTAATCAGCCCCAGCATTTT
few,TRBV4-3,-,TRBJ1-6,CASSQEQGYNSPLHF,TGCGCCAGCAGCCAAGAACAGGGATATAATTCACCCCTCCACTTT
few,TRBV29-1,TRBD1,TRBJ2-7,CSVEDGQGVYEQYF,TGCAGCGTTGAAGATGGACAGGGGGTTTACGAGCAGTACTTC
few,TRBV29-1,-,TRBJ2-5,CSVGPAAEETQYF,TGCAGCGTTGGGCCAGCGGCAGAAGAGACCCAGTACTTC
-,TRBV3-1,TRBD1,TRBJ2-1,CASSPTGTGAYNEQFF,TGTGCCAGCAGCCCCACCGGGACAGGGGCTTACAATGAGCAGTTCTTC
-,TRBV7-9,-,TRBJ2-2,CASSSTTGVEELFF,TGTGCCAGCAGCTCCACTACGGGGGTAGAGGAGCTGTTTTTT
few,TRBV7-9,-,TRBJ2-6,CASRGQMGSGASVLTF,TGTGCCAGCAGAGGACAGATGGGGTCTGGGGCCAGCGTCCTGACTTTC
few,TRBV9,-,TRBJ2-3,CASSEPGRWQYF,TGTGCCAGCAGCGAACCCGGCCGGTGGCAGTATTTT
-,TRBV20-1,-,TRBJ2-3,CSAGSSSGGTTDTQYF,TGCAGTGCTGGCTCAAGTTCGGGCGGTACTACAGATACGCAGTATTTT
-,TRBV4-2,TRBD1,TRBJ1-6,CASSQVGTGDSPLHF,TGTGCCAGCAGCCAAGTGGGTACAGGGGATTCACCCCTCCACTTT
few,TRBV7-3,-,TRBJ2-2,CASSLTTGGGELFF,TGTGCCAGCAGCTTAACGACCGGCGGCGGGGAGCTGTTTTTT
-,TRBV2,-,TRBJ2-1,CASSDPVTPDEQFF,TGTGCCAGCAGTGACCCCGTCACCCCGGATGAGCAGTTCTTC
-,TRBV29-1,-,TRBJ2-7,CSVLGGRVAYEQYF,TGCAGCGTCCTAGGGGGAAGAGTGGCCTACGAGCAGTACTTC
-,TRBV20-1,-,TRBJ2-5,CSARVPSRQETQYF,TGCAGTGCTAGAGTCCCTAGCCGGCAAGAGACCCAGTACTTC
-,TRBV6-5,TRBD2,TRBJ2-1,CASSYLAGGREQFF,TGTGCCAGCAGTTACCTAGCGGGAGGGAGGGAGCAGTTCTTC
few,TRBV28,-,TRBJ2-1,CASTSSVETWANEQFF,TGTGCCAGCACCTCAAGCGTGGAGACGTGGGCCAATGAGCAGTTCTTC
few,TRBV7-2,TRBD2,TRBJ2-2,CASSFNSGSGSGELFF,TGTGCCAGCAGCTTCAATAGCGGGAGTGGTAGTGGGGAGCTGTTTTTT